This T cell receptor beta chain was found in a study of blood T cell repertoires in COVID-19. Looking at the study overall: Specimens from acute and convalescent COVID-19 originated in the United States, Italy and Spain. T cells, B-cell-depleted T cells, or PBMCs supplied cDNA or gDNA.

Germline CDR1 LNHDA, CDR2 SQIVND (reference sequence). The CDR3 is 15 amino acids. V lost 3 bases to trimming and J lost 9 bases; unmatched junction nucleotides: 9. Original analysis: Reference gene primer amplification yielded estimated nucleated cell counts. Assay used: immunoSEQ multiplex PCR; TCRdb lists only in-frame clones, some missing. D and trimming were read from the DNA, whereas the V and J calls and clone size are those reported in that table. The sample has 40,000 to 55,000 clones, approximately 91% seen once. The receptor's source is a human donor in a cohort sampled during active COVID-19. This chain links TRBV19 with TRBJ2-1; 9 positions match TRBD2. Source material: peripheral blood. CDR3 DNA sequence: TGTGCCAGTAGTATGAGGGCTAGCGGGGCTGGTGAGCAGTTCTTC. It translates to CASSMRASGAGEQFF.